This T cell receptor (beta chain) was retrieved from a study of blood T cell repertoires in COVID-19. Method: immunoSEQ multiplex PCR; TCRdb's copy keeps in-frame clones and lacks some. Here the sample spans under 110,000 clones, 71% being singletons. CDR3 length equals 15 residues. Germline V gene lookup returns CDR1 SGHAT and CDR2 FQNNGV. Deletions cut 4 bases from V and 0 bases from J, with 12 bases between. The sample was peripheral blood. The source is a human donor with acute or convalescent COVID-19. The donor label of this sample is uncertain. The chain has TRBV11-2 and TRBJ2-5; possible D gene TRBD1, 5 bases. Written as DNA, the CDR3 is TGTGCCAGCAGCTCCATCAGGGTACACCAAGAGACCCAGTACTTC. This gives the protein CASSSIRVHQETQYF.